This T cell receptor (beta chain) derives from a study of PD-1 blockade in classical Hodgkin lymphoma. General observations from the study: Among the patients, those starting nivolumab under 1 year after ASCT were excluded. Significantly greater TCR diversity emerged by C4D1 in CD4+ cells but not CD8+ cells. Baseline TCR diversity was reportedly lower in newly diagnosed patients than in healthy donors. It was reported as lower still in relapsed/refractory patients.

TCRdb keeps only in-frame clones here, not all; method: immunoSEQ multiplex PCR. The profile shows fewer than 70,000 clones, 70% to 90% of them singletons. Trimming took 4 bases from V and 2 from J; bases not matched to a gene: 11. The CDR3 has 16 amino acids. CDR1 and CDR2 (germline): KGHSH, LQKENI. Relapses following autologous stem cell transplantation were seen in all patients, with brentuximab vedotin exposure varying. Classifying best responses yielded complete response, partial response or progressive disease. With respect to this clone: Its cognate antigen is unknown.

The chain employs TRBV18 and TRBJ2-7, with 7 bases matching TRBD1. This specimen was peripheral blood mononuclear cells (PBMCs), taken before the second cycle of nivolumab. The source of this sequence is a human donor with classical Hodgkin lymphoma. CDR3 in amino acids: CASSQGRQGLTYEQYF. CDR3 nucleotide sequence: TGTGCCAGCTCACAGGGCCGACAGGGTTTAACCTACGAGCAGTACTTC.